The 32 T cell receptor beta chains below were found in one sample sequenced in a study of blood T cell repertoires in COVID-19. Assay used: immunoSEQ multiplex PCR; TCRdb lists only in-frame clones, some missing. Here the sample spans 200,000 to 300,000 clones, around 86% being singletons. Specimen: PBMCs or T cells enriched from blood (not recorded which). These receptors were obtained from a woman between 18 and 30 years old who had recovered from COVID-19.

V usage is TRBV5-1 and J usage is TRBJ1-6, with 8 bases fitting TRBD1. CDR3 length equals 16 residues. Losses at the gene ends were 4 bases for V and 7 bases for J; bases not matched to a gene: 10. Germline V CDR1 and CDR2: SGHRS, YFSETQ. The chain's CDR3 is CASSLTTGTGNSPLHF. The CDR3 nucleotides read TGCGCCAGCAGCCTGACGACCGGGACAGGAAATTCACCCCTCCACTTT.

The chain couples TRBV18 to TRBJ2-7; TRBD2 aligns across 8 bases. Looked up from germline, CDR1 is KGHSH and CDR2 is LQKENI. The CDR3 is 16 amino acids. Trimming took 5 bases from V and 2 from J; bases not matched to a gene: 11. This CDR3 is CASSKDGGVGAYEQYF. For the CDR3, the DNA is TGTGCCAGCTCAAAAGACGGGGGGGTAGGGGCCTACGAGCAGTACTTC.

The chain is built from TRBV11-2 and TRBJ2-1, with D perhaps matching TRBD1 (7 bases). Germline lookup yields CDR1 SGHAT and CDR2 FQNNGV. With 3 bases removed from V and 9 bases from J, the gap between germline ends came to 12 bases. CDR3 length: 13 amino acids. CDR3 sequence reads: CASSFRQGLEQFF. The CDR3 DNA sequence: TGTGCCAGCAGCTTCCGACAGGGACTTGAGCAGTTCTTC. Together with reference TRBV11-2 and TRBJ2-1, the CDR3 gives the full variable domain: EAGVAQSPRYKIIEKRQSVAFWCNPISGHATLYWYQQILGQGPKLLIQFQNNGVVDDSQLPKDRFSAERLKGVDSTLKIQPAKLEDSAVYLCASSFRQGLEQFFGPGTRLTVL.

The gene calls are TRBV21-1 and TRBJ2-7; the table's D call TRBD2 went unverified against the DNA. TRBV21-1 constitutes a pseudogene. The CDR3 contains 18 residues. As DNA, the CDR3 is TGTGCCAGCAGCAACCCCTTGCATAGCGGGAGGGCCTCCTACGAGCAGTACTTC. Encoded protein: CASSNPLHSGRASYEQYF.

The V and J genes are TRBV12-5 and TRBJ1-4; possibly TRBD1 for D (5 bases). Germline V CDR1 and CDR2: LGHNT, FRNRAP. V was cut by 1 base and J by 6 bases, with 9 bases left in between. The CDR3 loop spans 14 amino acids. This chain's CDR3 is CASGLGQIDEKLFF. CDR3 nucleotide sequence: TGTGCTAGTGGTTTGGGACAGATTGATGAAAAACTGTTTTTT.

The V call is TRBV24-1, the J call TRBJ2-1, with 10 bases identical to TRBD2. This CDR3 is built from 14 residues. V lost 3 bases to trimming and J lost 7 bases; unmatched junction nucleotides: 2. In germline, CDR1 is KGHDR, CDR2 SFDVKD. This CDR3 reads CATSDQTSGNEQFF. Here the CDR3 DNA reads TGTGCCACCAGTGATCAGACTAGCGGGAATGAGCAGTTCTTC.

This chain uses TRBV7-9 with TRBJ1-3, with TRBD1 matching over 8 bases. The V gene end was trimmed by 3 bases and the J gene end by 2 bases; junction bases not matched to a gene: 15. CDR1 and CDR2 (germline): SEHNR, FQNEAQ (reference sequence). The CDR3 spans 19 residues. CDR3: CASSFPLTGQGAPGNTIYF. CDR3 DNA sequence: TGTGCCAGCAGCTTCCCCCTAACCGGACAGGGAGCCCCTGGAAACACCATATATTTT.

This clone appeared a few times. This sequence joins TRBV6-5 and TRBJ1-1, with TRBD1 identical over 7 bases. Germline V gives CDR1 MNHEY, CDR2 SVGAGI. The CDR3 is 15 amino acids. The junction had 9 bases not matched to a gene; V was cut back by 8 bases and J by 0 bases. The CDR3 nucleotides are TGTGCCAGCCGGACAGGAAAAATGTTGAACACTGAAGCTTTCTTT. Its translation is CASRTGKMLNTEAFF.

The chain employs TRBV9 and TRBJ1-2; D unresolved. Germline CDR1 is SGDLS and CDR2 is YYNGEE. The CDR3 is made up of 14 amino acids. V lost 0 bases, J lost 0 bases, and 6 bases lay in between. This CDR3 is CASSVDGANYGYTF. The CDR3, as DNA: TGTGCCAGCAGCGTAGATGGAGCTAACTATGGCTACACCTTC.

The chain carries TRBV12-3 or TRBV12-4 and TRBJ2-1, with 7 bases that match TRBD1. The length of the CDR3 is 13 residues. V gave up 5 bases and J gave up 9 bases; unmatched junction bases: 7. CDR3 loop: CASSLTGVGEQFF. The CDR3 nucleotides are TGTGCCAGCAGTCTAACAGGGGTGGGTGAGCAGTTCTTC.

The genes are TRBV18 and TRBJ2-3; tentative D call: TRBD1 (5 bases). V lost 2 bases and J lost 6, with 15 bases in between. Germline values: CDR1 KGHSH, CDR2 LQKENI. The CDR3 runs 15 residues. The CDR3 coding sequence is TGTGCCAGCTCACCATCAATCCAGGGAACGGATACGCAGTATTTT. This gives the protein CASSPSIQGTDTQYF.

The chain is built from TRBV6-1 and TRBJ2-1; TRBD2 matches at 9 bases. The CDR3 contains 17 residues. J lost 0 bases, V lost 4 bases, and 7 bases had no gene match. CDR1 and CDR2 (germline): MNHNS, SASEGT. The CDR3 spells CASSVPSGGSSYNEQFF. The CDR3 coding sequence is TGTGCCAGCAGTGTACCCAGCGGGGGGAGCTCCTACAATGAGCAGTTCTTC.

J is TRBJ2-1 and V is TRBV6-5, with TRBD2 matching over 8 bases. V shed 0 bases, J shed 5 bases, and the junction held 6 bases outside the gene matches. CDR1 and CDR2 from the germline V gene are MNHEY and SVGAGI. The CDR3 runs 16 residues. The CDR3 DNA sequence: TGTGCCAGCAGTTACTCCGGGCTAGCGGGTAACAATGAGCAGTTCTTC. Residues: CASSYSGLAGNNEQFF.

The rearrangement uses TRBV14 and TRBJ1-1; D is unresolved. V was shortened by 2 bases and J by 8 bases, with 12 bases between the two germline ends. The CDR3 loop spans 13 amino acids. CDR1 SGHDN and CDR2 FVKESK come from the germline V gene. This chain's CDR3 is CASSQRSGREAFF. CDR3 DNA: TGTGCCAGCAGCCAAAGGAGCGGCAGAGAAGCTTTCTTT.

The V gene is TRBV29-1, the J gene TRBJ2-7, with D possibly matching TRBD2 (6 bases). Germline V gene sequence: CDR1 SQVTM, CDR2 ANQGSEA. The V end was cut by 4 bases, the J end by 5 bases, with 12 bases between. The CDR3 contains 12 residues. The chain's CDR3 is CSVAGSADEQYF. DNA of the CDR3: TGCAGCGTTGCCGGGAGTGCGGACGAGCAGTACTTC.

This clone has only one observation. The rearrangement uses TRBV5-1 and TRBJ2-4, with 11 bases fitting TRBD2. Germline lookup yields CDR1 SGHRS and CDR2 YFSETQ. The CDR3 consists of 14 residues. With V trimmed by 4 bases and J by 8 bases, 5 bases remained unmatched. This chain's CDR3 is CASSPTTSGDIQYF. The CDR3 nucleotides read TGCGCCAGCAGCCCCACGACTAGCGGGGACATTCAGTACTTC.

V gene TRBV10-3 combines with J gene TRBJ2-7; D gene ambiguous. The V and J ends lost 6 bases and 3 bases respectively, with 12 bases between them. Germline CDR1 is ENHRY and CDR2 is SYGVKD. CDR3 size: 13 residues. The CDR3 DNA reads as TGTGCCATCAGAAACCCAATACACTACGAGCAGTACTTC. Amino acids: CAIRNPIHYEQYF.

In its sample, this clone was seen many times. The DNA of the CDR3 is TGTGCCATCAGTGAGGTCACGGGGTACGAGCAGTACTTC. Amino acid sequence: CAISEVTGYEQYF. This sequence joins TRBV10-3 and TRBJ2-7, with D perhaps matching TRBD2 (5 bases). The germline V gene encodes CDR1 ENHRY and CDR2 SYGVKD. This CDR3 has 13 amino acids. Trimming stripped 2 bases from V and 4 bases from J, with 9 bases between.

The V and J genes are TRBV7-2 and TRBJ2-5; tentative D call: TRBD1 (6 bases). Germline V gives CDR1 SGHTA, CDR2 FQGNSA. Trimming shortened V by 1 base and J by 0 bases, and 15 bases separated the two germline ends. The CDR3 contains 17 residues. DNA for the CDR3: TGTGCCAGCAGCTTAGTACACCGGACAGAGTACCAAGAGACCCAGTACTTC. Translated: CASSLVHRTEYQETQYF.

The chain uses TRBV10-3 and TRBJ1-4; 7 bases are a match to TRBD1. The germline V gene encodes CDR1 ENHRY and CDR2 SYGVKD. The CDR3 contains 17 residues. V shed 4 bases and J 11 bases; nucleotides not matched to a gene: 19. The CDR3 here is CAISGGPTGTDNPKLFF. The CDR3, as DNA: TGTGCCATCAGTGGGGGGCCGACCGGGACAGATAATCCTAAACTGTTTTTT.

The gene calls are TRBV7-2 and TRBJ1-2; D possibly corresponds to TRBD1 (5 bases). The CDR3 runs 13 residues. V was clipped by 5 bases and J by 4 bases, with 11 bases between them. CDR1 is SGHTA and CDR2 is FQGNSA in the germline V gene. DNA for the CDR3: TGTGCCAGCAGCCCGGACAACCTCTATGGCTACACCTTC. It encodes CASSPDNLYGYTF.

The rearrangement uses TRBV24-1 and TRBJ1-4; D is ambiguous. Trimming cost V 8 bases and J 3 bases, with 9 bases left between them. This CDR3 is built from 13 residues. Germline CDR1 reads KGHDR; CDR2 reads SFDVKD. The CDR3 DNA is TGTGCCACCATGTCAGGTCCTAATGAAAAACTGTTTTTT. Translating it yields CATMSGPNEKLFF.

The CDR3 region has the DNA TGCGCCAGCAGCCAAGATCCCCTAGAAGGTGAGCAGTACTTC. Translated: CASSQDPLEGEQYF. The V gene is TRBV4-3, the J gene TRBJ2-7; no reliable D call. This CDR3 region has 14 residues. CDR1 and CDR2 (germline): LGHNA, YSLEER. V was trimmed by 0 bases and J by 7 bases, leaving 13 bases between them.

J is TRBJ1-2 and V is TRBV11-2; no definite D call. V was trimmed by 4 bases and J by 5 bases, leaving 17 bases between them. Germline V gene lookup returns CDR1 SGHAT and CDR2 FQNNGV. CDR3 length equals 15 residues. The CDR3 nucleotides read TGTGCCAGCAGCTCCTTCTCCAGGAATGCTTATGGCTACACCTTC. It codes for CASSSFSRNAYGYTF.

The J gene is TRBJ1-4, the V gene TRBV13; a weak D match, TRBD1 (6 bases). V lost 7 bases, J lost 6 bases, and 15 bases lay in between. Germline-derived CDR1 and CDR2 are PRHDT and FYEKMQ (reference sequence). CDR3 size: 14 residues. The CDR3 DNA reads TGTGCCAGCAACCTCAGGGGAGGGGATGAAAAACTGTTTTTT. It is translated as CASNLRGGDEKLFF.

The chain recombines TRBV11-2 with TRBJ2-3, with D perhaps TRBD1 (5 bases). The CDR3 loop spans 18 amino acids. Germline values: CDR1 SGHAT, CDR2 FQNNGV. V dropped 3 bases and J dropped 1 base, with 20 bases sitting between them. The CDR3 spells CASSFGFDSRARTDTQYF. In DNA form, the CDR3 reads TGTGCCAGCAGCTTTGGGTTCGATAGCAGGGCGCGCACAGATACGCAGTATTTT.

CDR3 residues: CASSAGPRDYGYTF. DNA for the CDR3: TGTGCCAGTAGCGCGGGACCCCGGGACTATGGCTACACCTTC. This rearrangement joins TRBV19 to TRBJ1-2, with D possibly TRBD1 on 5 matching bases. Looked up from germline, CDR1 is LNHDA and CDR2 is SQIVND (reference sequence). V lost 6 bases and J 3 bases, leaving 14 bases between the germline ends. The CDR3 contains 14 residues.

V gene TRBV19 combines with J gene TRBJ1-1; a possible D gene is TRBD1 (6 bases). V was shortened by 9 bases and J by 3 bases, with 14 bases between the two germline ends. This CDR3 comprises 13 residues. Germline CDR1 LNHDA, CDR2 SQIVND (reference sequence). CDR3 coding DNA: TGTGCCAGCAGTGACAGGATCTACACTGAAGCTTTCTTT. Protein sequence: CASSDRIYTEAFF.

This rearrangement joins TRBV13 to TRBJ1-2; D is possibly TRBD1 (5 bases). This CDR3 contains 16 residues. Germline V gene lookup returns CDR1 PRHDT and CDR2 FYEKMQ (reference sequence). The V gene lost 4 bases and the J gene lost 0 bases, with 15 bases spanning the gap. The CDR3 reads CASSSLDRRSNYGYTF. The CDR3 DNA follows: TGTGCCAGCAGCTCACTTGACAGACGATCTAACTATGGCTACACCTTC.

The V and J genes are TRBV28 and TRBJ1-5, with TRBD1 as a possible D gene (6 bases). The CDR3 runs 16 residues. Per germline, CDR1 MDHEN and CDR2 SYDVKM. The V end was cut by 6 bases, the J end by 3 bases, with 18 bases between. In nucleotides, the CDR3 is TGTGCCAGCAGCCTTCTTCCGACAGGAAACAATCAGCCCCAGCATTTT. It codes for CASSLLPTGNNQPQHF. Looking up the rest from reference TRBV28 and TRBJ1-5 gives the full variable domain: DVKVTQSSRYLVKRTGEKVFLECVQDMDHENMFWYRQDPGLGLRLIYFSYDVKMKEKGDIPEGYSVSREKKERFSLILESASTNQTSMYLCASSLLPTGNNQPQHFGDGTRLSIL.

This CDR3 is CASSWRTGGLANYGYTF. The CDR3 coding sequence is TGTGCCAGCAGCTGGAGGACAGGGGGCTTAGCTAACTATGGCTACACCTTC. The chain couples TRBV11-2 to TRBJ1-2, with 11 positions matching TRBD1. Germline CDR1 is SGHAT and CDR2 is FQNNGV. This CDR3 is built from 17 residues. Germline trimming cut 4 bases from V and 0 bases from J; bases unmatched to any gene: 7.

This chain joins TRBV2 and TRBJ1-2, with 8 bases that match TRBD1. The CDR3 has 16 residues. The germline CDR1 and CDR2 sequences are SNHLY and FYNNEI. J gave up 4 bases and V 3 bases, and 10 bases lay outside the gene matches. The CDR3 coding sequence is TGTGCCAGCAGTGACAGGGGGCTTTTGCTGGGCTATGGCTACACCTTC. Residues: CASSDRGLLLGYGYTF.